Each of the 2 T cell receptor beta chains below was sequenced from the same sample in a study of CD8 T cells in ankylosing spondylitis. TCRdb recomputed calls from the 5' RACE reads with MiXCR, one row per CDR3 protein. The table includes roughly 230,000 distinct CDR3 sequences, 8% to 10% detected once. Material: blood, either unsorted or a sorted T cell fraction (not recorded which). These receptors all stem from a female donor with ankylosing spondylitis or in good health (not recorded which).

This rearrangement joins TRBV7-2 to TRBJ1-1; perhaps TRBD1 as D (5 bases). With 1 base removed from V and 5 bases from J, the gap between germline ends came to 14 bases. This CDR3 has 15 amino acids. Germline V CDR1 and CDR2: SGHTA, FQGNSA. The CDR3, as DNA: TGTGCCAGCAGCTTAGTGCCGGACATTGGGACTGAAGCTTTCTTT. As protein: CASSLVPDIGTEAFF. The complete variable domain, with remaining parts taken from reference TRBV7-2 and TRBJ1-1, reads GAGVSQSPSNKVTEKGKDVELRCDPISGHTALYWYRQSLGQGLEFLIYFQGNSAPDKSGLPSDRFSAERTGGSVSTLTIQRTQQEDSAVYLCASSLVPDIGTEAFFGQGTRLTVV.

This clonotype was observed at least ten times. The rearrangement uses TRBV13 and TRBJ2-1; D perhaps matches TRBD2 (6 bases). This CDR3 spans 13 amino acids. Between the trimmed V and J ends, which lost 0 bases and 9 bases, there was a span of 9 bases. Germline V gene lookup returns CDR1 PRHDT and CDR2 FYEKMQ (reference sequence). The chain's CDR3 is CASSLGPGGEQFF. The CDR3 DNA sequence: TGTGCCAGCAGCTTAGGCCCCGGGGGTGAGCAGTTCTTC.